The entry below gives a single TCR beta chain sequence along with its context. These data come from a study of T cell responses to AZD1222 COVID-19 vaccine. TCRdb's copy holds only in-frame clones and misses some; the assay was immunoSEQ multiplex PCR. The sample holds approximately 180,000 clones; almost 90% are singletons and the top ten take approximately 7.7%. The sequencing used peripheral blood, collected on day 0 of AZD1222 vaccination. The clonotype comes from an adult in good health.

The CDR3 protein is CASSPNPGVTEAFF. The CDR3 DNA follows: TGTGCCAGCTCACCAAACCCAGGGGTGACTGAAGCTTTCTTT. The chain couples TRBV18 to TRBJ1-1, with D perhaps TRBD1 (6 bases). Looked up from germline, CDR1 is KGHSH and CDR2 is LQKENI. This CDR3 has 14 amino acids. Trimming removed 2 bases from V and 5 bases from J, with 12 bases in between.